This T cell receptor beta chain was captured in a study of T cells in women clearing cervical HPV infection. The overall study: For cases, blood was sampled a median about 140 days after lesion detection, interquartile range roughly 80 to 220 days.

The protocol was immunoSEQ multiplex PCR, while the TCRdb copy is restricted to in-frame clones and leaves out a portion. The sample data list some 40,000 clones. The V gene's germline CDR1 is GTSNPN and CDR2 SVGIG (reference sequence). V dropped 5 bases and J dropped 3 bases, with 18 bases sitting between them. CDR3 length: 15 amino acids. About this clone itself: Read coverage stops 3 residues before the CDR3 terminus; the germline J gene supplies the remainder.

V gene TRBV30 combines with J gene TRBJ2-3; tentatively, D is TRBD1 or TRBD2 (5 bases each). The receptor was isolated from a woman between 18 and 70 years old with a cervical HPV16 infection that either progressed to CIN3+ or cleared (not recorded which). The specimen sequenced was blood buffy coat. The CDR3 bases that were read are TGTGCCTGGGCGAGGGGCACAAAACCGACAGATACG. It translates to CAWARGTKPTDT. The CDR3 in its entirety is CAWARGTKPTDTQYF.